Listed below are T cell receptor beta chains from one sample, sequenced in a study of Ad26.COV2.S vaccination and SARS-CoV-2 variants. Sequencing was performed with immunoSEQ multiplex PCR; in TCRdb, only in-frame clones are kept and a portion is missing. Among more than 250,000 clones listed, approximately 87% were seen once. This specimen was peripheral blood, taken in a trial of Ad26.COV2.S vaccine versus placebo. All receptors come from a person aged 18-60 years who received the Ad26.COV2.S COVID-19 vaccine or a placebo. Each CDR3 is given with its conserved first and last residue. A D gene is named only where the DNA matches it firmly. Clone size is shown for a subset of rows, as once, few, many or a class of expanded clone.

v_gene,abundance,d_gene,j_gene,CDR3nt,CDR3aa
TRBV15,-,-,TRBJ2-1,TGTGCCACCAGCAGGCGACGGGACGGATTCTACAATGAGCAGTTCTTC,CATSRRRDGFYNEQFF
TRBV18,-,TRBD2,TRBJ2-2,TGTGCCAGCTCACCGTGGACTAGCGGGAGGGGTACCGGGGAGCTGTTTTTT,CASSPWTSGRGTGELFF
TRBV2,-,-,TRBJ1-3,TGTGCCAGCAAAGGAGCTGGAAACACCATATATTTT,CASKGAGNTIYF
TRBV6-5,-,-,TRBJ2-5,TGTGCCAGCAGCCCGGGACCGAGGGAGACCCAGTACTTC,CASSPGPRETQYF
TRBV2,-,-,TRBJ1-1,TGTGCCAGCCCCAAGGCAGGGGTCAACACTGAAGCTTTCTTT,CASPKAGVNTEAFF
TRBV7-2,-,-,TRBJ2-5,TGTGCCAGCAGCCTTCAGGGGAGCCAAGAGACCCAGTACTTC,CASSLQGSQETQYF
TRBV6-5,-,TRBD1,TRBJ2-5,TGTGCCAGCAGAGGACGTGAGGGGGCTCGAGAGACCCAGTACTTC,CASRGREGARETQYF
TRBV6-6,once,-,TRBJ2-7,TGTGCCAGCAGTTACTCACCACAGGTTAGCTACGAGCAGTACTTC,CASSYSPQVSYEQYF
TRBV27,once,-,TRBJ2-2,TGTGCCAGCAGTTTATACCCAGTCAACACCGGGGAGCTGTTTTTT,CASSLYPVNTGELFF
TRBV7-2,-,-,TRBJ2-2,TGTGCCAGCAGCTTATACGCCCGGGGAACCGGGGAGCTGTTTTTT,CASSLYARGTGELFF
TRBV19,-,-,TRBJ1-2,TGTGCCAGTAGTACGTCCCCGGGACACAACTATGGCTACACCTTC,CASSTSPGHNYGYTF
TRBV7-2,few,-,TRBJ1-5,TGTGCCAGCAGCCCTGGGACGGGCAATCAGCCCCAGCATTTT,CASSPGTGNQPQHF
TRBV7-2,-,TRBD1,TRBJ1-1,TGTGCCAGCAGCTTGGCGGGAAACAGGGGGTCGGCTGAAGCTTTCTTT,CASSLAGNRGSAEAFF
TRBV7-6,-,-,TRBJ1-4,TGTGCCAGCAGCTTAGGCCGACCAACTAATGAAAAACTGTTTTTT,CASSLGRPTNEKLFF
TRBV13,-,TRBD1,TRBJ2-6,TGTGCCAGCAGTCACAGGGGCGCGAGTGGGGCCAACGTCCTGACTTTC,CASSHRGASGANVLTF
TRBV2,-,TRBD2,TRBJ2-3,TGTGCCAGCAGTAAAGGGACTAGCGGGCCGCACGATACGCAGTATTTT,CASSKGTSGPHDTQYF
TRBV11-2,-,-,TRBJ2-7,TGTGCCAGCAGCCCGATCTACGAGCAGTACTTC,CASSPIYEQYF
TRBV11-3,once,-,TRBJ2-5,TGTGCCAGCAGCTTAGATCAAAGGACCCAGTACTTC,CASSLDQRTQYF
TRBV5-4,-,-,TRBJ2-4,TGTGCCAGCAGCTCCACAGCCAAAAACATTCAGTACTTC,CASSSTAKNIQYF
TRBV5-1,-,-,TRBJ2-5,TGCGCCAGCAGCTTGGCCGGTCAGGACGTAGAGACCCAGTACTTC,CASSLAGQDVETQYF
TRBV14,-,-,TRBJ2-6,TGTGCCAGCAGCCACCACGGGCGCACGACCTCTGGGGCCAACGTCCTGACTTTC,CASSHHGRTTSGANVLTF